The 31 T cell receptor beta chains presented below share a single source sample, sequenced in a study of T-cell memory formation after mild COVID-19. TCRdb re-derived calls from the 5' RACE reads in MiXCR, one entry per CDR3 protein. Here the sample spans 110,000 or so distinct CDR3 sequences, 22% being singletons. The sequencing sample was made of PBMCs or a T cell subset sorted from them (not recorded which). These receptor sequences come from a man aged 18 to 30 who had mild COVID-19 (a few samples of this study predate the infection). Cell type and time point are not known.

The chain employs TRBV18 and TRBJ1-2, with D possibly being TRBD1 (5 bases). V lost 0 bases and J lost 7, with 9 bases in between. Germline V gives CDR1 KGHSH, CDR2 LQKENI. CDR3 size: 13 residues. CDR3 region: CASSPPQGTGYTF. The CDR3 DNA follows: TGTGCCAGCTCACCACCCCAGGGAACTGGCTACACCTTC.

CDR3 coding DNA: TGTGCCAGCAGCTTTTGGGGGTTCGCAGATACGCAGTATTTT. It yields the protein CASSFWGFADTQYF. This chain links TRBV5-6 with TRBJ2-3; D may match TRBD1 or TRBD2 (5 bases each). This CDR3 has 14 residues. In germline, CDR1 is SGHDT, CDR2 YYEEEE. V lost 2 bases and J lost 4, with 11 bases in between.

This clonotype was counted between two and nine times. This chain joins TRBV6-5 and TRBJ1-1; D gene unclear. V was trimmed by 3 bases and J by 5 bases, leaving 13 bases between them. The CDR3 spans 14 residues. The germline gives CDR1 MNHEY, CDR2 SVGAGI. CDR3 sequence: CASSYEGMRTEAFF. The DNA of the CDR3 is TGTGCCAGCAGTTATGAGGGTATGAGGACTGAAGCTTTCTTT.

This clonotype was counted only a few times. The genes are TRBV12-3 or TRBV12-4 and TRBJ1-1; possibly TRBD1 for D (5 bases). Between the trimmed V and J ends, which lost 6 bases and 11 bases, there was a span of 13 bases. The CDR3 is made up of 11 amino acids. CDR3 amino acids: CASRNPRGAFF. CDR3 nucleotides: TGTGCCAGCAGGAACCCCCGGGGGGCTTTCTTT.

This clonotype was seen a few times. This chain links TRBV6-6 with TRBJ2-2; D remains ambiguous. From germline, CDR1 is MNHNY and CDR2 SVGAGI (reference sequence). Trimming took off 3 bases at V and 8 bases at J, with 7 bases between the two ends. This CDR3 contains 12 residues. CDR3 amino acids: CASSYSRGELFF. In DNA form, the CDR3 reads TGTGCCAGCAGTTATAGTCGGGGGGAGCTGTTTTTT.

The chain links TRBV7-9 to TRBJ1-1, with D hard to call. In germline, CDR1 is SEHNR, CDR2 FQNEAQ (reference sequence). Between the trimmed V and J ends, which lost 5 bases and 5 bases, there was a span of 12 bases. This CDR3 is built from 13 residues. The CDR3 is CASSHDGWTEAFF. The CDR3 DNA follows: TGTGCCAGCAGCCACGACGGATGGACTGAAGCTTTCTTT.

The chain links TRBV7-2 to TRBJ2-7; TRBD2 matches at 7 bases. CDR1 is SGHTA, CDR2 FQGNSA, per germline. CDR3 size: 16 residues. V lost 5 bases and J lost 6; bases outside the gene matches: 16. The chain's CDR3 is CASSPERGGGTVEQYF. For the CDR3, the DNA is TGTGCCAGCAGCCCCGAACGTGGCGGGGGAACGGTCGAGCAGTACTTC.

This chain joins TRBV7-2 and TRBJ2-7; D remains ambiguous. The DNA end favors TRBJ2-5, so the J call may be wrong. This CDR3 is built from 12 residues. In germline, CDR1 is SGHTA, CDR2 FQGNSA. The chain's CDR3 is CASSPYQETQYF. CDR3 DNA: TGTGCCAGCAGCCCGTACCAAGAGACCCAGTACTTC.

A few counts support this clonotype. The chain links TRBV12-3 or TRBV12-4 to TRBJ2-3; a possible D gene is TRBD1 (6 bases). Trimming pared 5 bases from V and 4 bases from J, leaving 16 bases between. This CDR3 has 15 residues. Written as DNA, the CDR3 is TGTGCCAGCAGTGCCCTACGACAGGCGGCAGATACGCAGTATTTT. Its translation is CASSALRQAADTQYF.

This clonotype was found a few times. The rearrangement uses TRBV4-1 and TRBJ2-6, with D possibly matching TRBD1 (5 bases). Germline assignment: CDR1 MGHRA and CDR2 YSYEKL. Trimming stripped 3 bases from V and 2 bases from J, with 14 bases between. CDR3 length equals 17 residues. The CDR3 sequence is CASSQVEQAAGANVLTF. As DNA, the CDR3 is TGCGCCAGCAGCCAGGTGGAACAGGCAGCTGGGGCCAACGTCCTGACTTTC.

The table lists this clonotype with many counts. The genes are TRBV6-1 and TRBJ2-7; D gene ambiguous. Germline assignment: CDR1 MNHNS and CDR2 SASEGT. The CDR3 is 13 residues long. Trimming took off 5 bases at V and 3 bases at J, with 11 bases between the two ends. The CDR3 region is CASSPLGSYEQYF. The CDR3 DNA reads as TGTGCCAGCAGTCCGCTTGGCAGCTACGAGCAGTACTTC.

This clonotype was seen at least ten times. The rearrangement joins TRBV5-4 to TRBJ2-7; D possibly corresponds to TRBD1 (6 bases). The CDR3 extends over 14 amino acids. The germline V and J ends were trimmed by 5 bases and 6 bases, with 18 bases remaining between them. The germline V gene encodes CDR1 SGHNT and CDR2 YYREEE (reference sequence). CDR3 DNA sequence: TGTGCCAGCAGATTCGGCCCAGGGGCCGGCGAGCAGTACTTC. Translation: CASRFGPGAGEQYF.

The CDR3 reads CASSPGTGGAQVVSYEQYF. The CDR3 DNA follows: TGTGCCAGCAGTCCGGGGACAGGGGGCGCCCAGGTGGTATCCTACGAGCAGTACTTC. The chain joins TRBV12-3 or TRBV12-4 to TRBJ2-7; 12 positions match TRBD1. The CDR3 is 19 amino acids. V lost 5 bases, J lost 1 base, and 15 bases stayed unmatched.

The chain combines TRBV5-4 with TRBJ2-7, with 7 nucleotides matching TRBD2. Germline V gene data show CDR1 as SGHNT and CDR2 as YYREEE (reference sequence). The CDR3 is made up of 14 amino acids. V shed 4 bases, J shed 4 bases, and the junction held 8 bases outside the gene matches. CDR3 sequence reads: CASSNRGDGYEQYV. CDR3 nucleotides: TGTGCCAGCAGCAACCGGGGGGATGGGTACGAGCAGTACGTC.

The V call is TRBV15, the J call TRBJ2-1; 7 positions match TRBD2. Per the germline V gene, CDR1 is LNHNV and CDR2 is YYDKDF (reference sequence). With V trimmed by 4 bases and J by 9 bases, 6 bases remained unmatched. This CDR3 has 13 residues. The CDR3 region is CATSTQTSFEQFF. The CDR3 coding sequence is TGTGCCACCAGCACCCAGACTAGCTTTGAGCAGTTCTTC.

The chain uses TRBV4-1 and TRBJ2-2; D not certain. The CDR3 is made up of 14 amino acids. Trimming shortened V by 1 base and J by 9 bases, and 12 bases separated the two germline ends. Germline CDR1 is MGHRA and CDR2 is YSYEKL. The CDR3 DNA sequence: TGCGCCAGCAGCCAAGCTACCTCCGGGTGGGAGCTGTTTTTT. This sequence encodes CASSQATSGWELFF.

The chain is built from TRBV4-3 and TRBJ2-6; no firm D call. V lost 0 bases and J 0 bases, leaving 9 bases between the germline ends. The CDR3 is 17 residues long. Germline V lookup: CDR1 LGHNA, CDR2 YSLEER. CDR3 nucleotide sequence: TGCGCCAGCAGCCAAGATGTCCCATTCTCTGGGGCCAACGTCCTGACTTTC. Protein product: CASSQDVPFSGANVLTF.

The gene calls are TRBV7-9 and TRBJ2-3; 8 bases map to TRBD1. Germline V gives CDR1 SEHNR, CDR2 FQNEAQ (reference sequence). The CDR3 extends over 15 amino acids. V lost 2 bases and J lost 5; bases outside the gene matches: 6. The DNA of the CDR3 is TGTGCCAGCAGCTTAATCGGACAGGGAATAGATACGCAGTATTTT. Its translation is CASSLIGQGIDTQYF.

This clonotype is medium-sized by share. This chain uses TRBV19 with TRBJ2-1; TRBD1 is a possible D gene (5 bases). Trimming pared 2 bases from V and 6 bases from J, leaving 5 bases between. The V gene's germline CDR1 is LNHDA and CDR2 SQIVND (reference sequence). The CDR3 loop spans 12 amino acids. The CDR3 DNA sequence: TGTGCCAGTAGTATACAGGGCAATGAGCAGTTCTTC. Translation: CASSIQGNEQFF.

Ten or more counts support this clonotype. V and J are TRBV6-4 and TRBJ1-1, with a weak D call TRBD1 (5 bases). Germline CDR1 MRHNA, CDR2 SNTAGT. V was cut by 2 bases and J by 2 bases, with 6 bases left in between. CDR3 size: 13 residues. The CDR3 spells CASSDRDNTEAFF. As DNA, the CDR3 is TGTGCCAGCAGTGACCGGGACAACACTGAAGCTTTCTTT.

The V gene is TRBV15, the J gene TRBJ1-2, with no clear D. CDR3 length equals 14 residues. Trimming stripped 1 base from V and 6 bases from J, with 12 bases between. Germline V CDR1 and CDR2: LNHNV, YYDKDF (reference sequence). CDR3 sequence reads: CATSRAREPDGYTF. The CDR3 DNA follows: TGTGCCACCAGCAGAGCAAGGGAACCGGATGGCTACACCTTC.

This clonotype was counted at least ten times. Here the CDR3 reads CASSFDRVEQFF. CDR3 nucleotides: TGTGCCAGCAGTTTCGACAGGGTCGAGCAGTTCTTC. This sequence joins TRBV3-1 and TRBJ2-1; 7 bases are shared with TRBD1. Germline CDR1 LGHDT, CDR2 YNNKEL (reference sequence). This CDR3 is 12 amino acids long. Trimming took 6 bases from V and 10 from J; bases not matched to a gene: 6.

This clonotype has more than one count but fewer than ten. V gene TRBV7-2 combines with J gene TRBJ1-2; a possible D gene is TRBD1 (5 bases). Trimming left V 4 bases short and J 4 bases short, with 13 bases between. CDR3 length: 14 residues. The germline V gene has CDR1 SGHTA and CDR2 FQGNSA. CDR3 amino acids: CASSYRRGIYGYTF. The DNA for the CDR3 is TGTGCCAGCAGCTATCGGCGGGGCATCTATGGCTACACCTTC.

The chain uses TRBV7-9 and TRBJ2-2; D ambiguous. There are 16 residues in the CDR3. CDR1 SEHNR and CDR2 FQNEAQ come from the germline V gene (reference sequence). The V end was cut by 1 base, the J end by 0 bases, with 9 bases between. The CDR3 DNA sequence: TGTGCCAGCAGCTTAGTTGTGGGTCCGAACACCGGGGAGCTGTTTTTT. Translating gives CASSLVVGPNTGELFF. Based on the CDR3 plus reference TRBV7-9 and TRBJ2-2, the full variable domain is DTGVSQNPRHKITKRGQNVTFRCDPISEHNRLYWYRQTLGQGPEFLTYFQNEAQLEKSRLLSDRFSAERPKGSFSTLEIQRTEQGDSAMYLCASSLVVGPNTGELFFGEGSRLTVL.

This clonotype has just a few counts. CDR3 nucleotides: TGTGCCAGCAGTTCCCGATCGAACCAAGAGACCCAGTACTTC. Translation gives CASSSRSNQETQYF. The rearrangement links TRBV2 to TRBJ2-5; no clear D gene. The CDR3 has 14 residues. Trimming took off 5 bases at V and 0 bases at J, with 10 bases between the two ends. The germline gives CDR1 SNHLY, CDR2 FYNNEI. The full variable domain, its missing parts supplied by reference TRBV2 and TRBJ2-5, is EPEVTQTPSHQVTQMGQEVILRCVPISNHLYFYWYRQILGQKVEFLVSFYNNEISEKSEIFDDQFSVERPDGSNFTLKIRSTKLEDSAMYFCASSSRSNQETQYFGPGTRLLVL.

The table lists this clonotype with a few counts. The chain links TRBV9 to TRBJ2-5; 11 nucleotides match TRBD2. The CDR3 has 18 amino acids. V lost 4 bases and J lost 5; bases outside the gene matches: 16. CDR1 and CDR2 (germline): SGDLS, YYNGEE. The DNA for the CDR3 is TGTGCCAGCAGCCTAAATAGCCGCACTAGCGGGGGTTCGGAGACCCAGTACTTC. It specifies CASSLNSRTSGGSETQYF.

The V call is TRBV5-1, the J call TRBJ2-5, with 8 bases identical to TRBD2. Per the germline V gene, CDR1 is SGHRS and CDR2 is YFSETQ. V dropped 0 bases and J dropped 7; count of bases not matched to a gene: 11. The length of the CDR3 is 16 residues. CDR3 DNA sequence: TGCGCCAGCAGCTTGGCCGGAGCGGGGGACGGGCGGACCCAGTACTTC. Its translation: CASSLAGAGDGRTQYF.

There are many counts of this clonotype. The chain employs TRBV5-1 and TRBJ1-2, with 9 bases that match TRBD1. CDR3 size: 15 residues. Trimming at V came to 2 bases and at J to 2 bases, leaving 4 bases not matched to a gene. CDR1 is SGHRS, CDR2 YFSETQ, per germline. CDR3 loop: CASSLTGTGNYGYTF. The CDR3 DNA reads as TGCGCCAGCAGCTTAACCGGGACAGGGAACTATGGCTACACCTTC.

This clonotype was seen a few times. This chain connects TRBV29-1 to TRBJ2-3, with 15 bases that match TRBD2. In germline, CDR1 is SQVTM, CDR2 ANQGSEA. The CDR3 is 17 amino acids. The junction had 5 bases not matched to a gene; V was cut back by 3 bases and J by 1 base. The CDR3 protein is CSVDGLAGGPGTDTQYF. CDR3 bases: TGCAGCGTTGATGGACTAGCGGGGGGGCCGGGCACAGATACGCAGTATTTT.

The chain couples TRBV5-1 to TRBJ1-1, with D maybe TRBD1 (6 bases). CDR1 is SGHRS, CDR2 YFSETQ, per germline. This CDR3 has 14 residues. V gave up 4 bases and J gave up 2 bases, with 12 bases separating them. The CDR3, as DNA: TGCGCCAGCAGCGGGGGACAAGAAAACACTGAAGCTTTCTTT. This translates into CASSGGQENTEAFF.

This clonotype was detected only a few times. V and J are TRBV7-2 and TRBJ1-5; possibly TRBD1 for D (5 bases). The CDR3 extends over 15 amino acids. CDR1 and CDR2 from the germline V gene are SGHTA and FQGNSA. The V gene lost 1 base and the J gene lost 5 bases, with 12 bases spanning the gap. In DNA form, the CDR3 reads TGTGCCAGCAGCTTAGAAATGGGGGTCGATCAGCCCCAGCATTTT. Translation: CASSLEMGVDQPQHF.